Each of the 30 T cell receptor beta chains below was sequenced from the same sample in a study of blood T cell repertoires in COVID-19. Assay: immunoSEQ multiplex PCR; the TCRdb copy retains only in-frame clones and omits some. The table has some 390,000 clones, about 90% seen once; the top ten hold 1.5% to 2%. Sequenced: PBMCs or T cells enriched from blood (not recorded which). The receptors were sampled from a woman aged 25 to 39 who had recovered from COVID-19.

The rearrangement joins TRBV14 to TRBJ2-7; D may be TRBD1 (6 bases). V lost 6 bases to trimming and J lost 0 bases, with 12 bases between them. Looked up from germline, CDR1 is SGHDN and CDR2 is FVKESK. The CDR3 sequence is 14 residues long. CDR3 loop: CASSPPGHSYEQYF. CDR3 DNA: TGTGCCAGCAGTCCTCCGGGACACTCCTACGAGCAGTACTTC.

The sample holds one count of this clone. The chain has TRBV28 and TRBJ2-7; tentatively, D is TRBD2 (7 bases). From germline, CDR1 is MDHEN and CDR2 SYDVKM. This CDR3 spans 14 amino acids. The V end lost 6 bases, the J end lost 5 bases, and 17 bases lay between the germline ends. The CDR3 nucleotides are TGTGCCAGCAGACCCCCGGGGGGCATAAACGAGCAGTACTTC. This encodes CASRPPGGINEQYF.

This clone has more than one count but fewer than ten. The J gene is TRBJ1-2, the V gene TRBV2, with D perhaps TRBD1 (6 bases). Germline V gene lookup returns CDR1 SNHLY and CDR2 FYNNEI. V was trimmed by 3 bases and J by 7 bases, leaving 15 bases between them. This CDR3 is 14 amino acids long. The CDR3 DNA reads TGTGCCAGCAGTGACGGCCCCAGGGGTCGTGGCTACACCTTC. Amino acid sequence: CASSDGPRGRGYTF. Full variable domain (rest looked up from reference TRBV2 and TRBJ1-2): EPEVTQTPSHQVTQMGQEVILRCVPISNHLYFYWYRQILGQKVEFLVSFYNNEISEKSEIFDDQFSVERPDGSNFTLKIRSTKLEDSAMYFCASSDGPRGRGYTFGSGTRLTVV.

The chain recombines TRBV5-1 with TRBJ2-1; 8 nucleotides agree with TRBD2. Trimming at V came to 0 bases and at J to 6 bases, leaving 8 bases not matched to a gene. The CDR3 loop spans 16 amino acids. Germline loops: CDR1 SGHRS, CDR2 YFSETQ. CDR3 protein: CASSLAAGGLTNEQFF. The DNA of the CDR3 is TGCGCCAGCAGCTTGGCGGCGGGAGGCCTAACCAATGAGCAGTTCTTC.

The chain is built from TRBV12-3 or TRBV12-4 and TRBJ2-1; 8 bases are a match to TRBD2. Losses at the gene ends were 5 bases for V and 7 bases for J; bases not matched to a gene: 4. There are 13 residues in the CDR3. CDR3 coding DNA: TGTGCCAGCAGTCCAGTAGCGGGGAATGAGCAGTTCTTC. Residues: CASSPVAGNEQFF.

In its sample, this clone was seen a few times. CDR3 bases: TGCGCCAGCAGCTACAGGGGGAACACTGAAGCTTTCTTT. This codes for CASSYRGNTEAFF. This rearrangement joins TRBV4-1 to TRBJ1-1; TRBD1 matches at 7 bases. V was pared by 5 bases and J by 1 base, with 1 base of the junction left unmatched. The CDR3 is 13 residues long. Germline values: CDR1 MGHRA, CDR2 YSYEKL.

V and J are TRBV25-1 and TRBJ2-1; D is uncertain. Germline CDR1 reads MGHDK; CDR2 reads SYGVNS. Trimming took off 4 bases at V and 4 bases at J, with 11 bases between the two ends. The CDR3 length is 14 residues. The CDR3 protein is CASSGDIRYNEQFF. DNA of the CDR3: TGTGCCAGCAGTGGCGACATTAGGTACAATGAGCAGTTCTTC.

The chain is built from TRBV7-2 and TRBJ1-3; D ambiguous. This CDR3 contains 15 residues. Trimming took off 3 bases at V and 0 bases at J, with 9 bases between the two ends. Germline loops: CDR1 SGHTA, CDR2 FQGNSA. The CDR3 region has the DNA TGTGCCAGCAGCTTGGCGGGCAGCTCTGGAAACACCATATATTTT. This gives the protein CASSLAGSSGNTIYF.

The chain joins TRBV25-1 to TRBJ1-6; 12 bases align to TRBD1. CDR1 is MGHDK, CDR2 SYGVNS, per germline. The CDR3 runs to 15 residues. V was clipped by 3 bases and J by 9 bases; unmatched bases: 3. The CDR3 bases are TGTGCCAGCAGTGAGGGGACAGGGGGCTCTTCACCCCTCCACTTT. As protein: CASSEGTGGSSPLHF.

This clone was seen a handful of times. The CDR3 region is CASSLYPRGVAQYF. The CDR3, as DNA: TGTGCCAGCAGCTTATATCCGCGGGGGGTGGCCCAGTACTTC. The genes are TRBV7-9 and TRBJ2-5, with 8 bases matching TRBD2. CDR1 SEHNR and CDR2 FQNEAQ come from the germline V gene (reference sequence). V dropped 2 bases and J dropped 9; count of bases not matched to a gene: 8. CDR3 length equals 14 residues.

The chain is built from TRBV9 and TRBJ1-4; D call uncertain. CDR1 SGDLS and CDR2 YYNGEE come from the germline V gene. This CDR3 contains 15 residues. Trimming left V 0 bases short and J 6 bases short, with 12 bases between. The CDR3 region has the DNA TGTGCCAGCAGCGTAGGGCTAGTCGGGGATGAAAAACTGTTTTTT. Translating gives CASSVGLVGDEKLFF.

This clone came up once. The DNA of the CDR3 is TGTGCCAGCAGTGCCCCAGGGGGCAATCTCAATGGCTACACCTTC. It specifies CASSAPGGNLNGYTF. The chain couples TRBV2 to TRBJ1-2; 8 nucleotides agree with TRBD1. Germline-derived CDR1 and CDR2 are SNHLY and FYNNEI. There are 15 residues in the CDR3. The trim removed 4 bases at V and 6 bases at J, leaving 10 bases unmatched.

The rearrangement uses TRBV7-2 and TRBJ2-2, with a possible D match to TRBD1 (6 bases). The CDR3 contains 16 residues. Deletions cut 6 bases from V and 5 bases from J, with 19 bases between. The V gene's germline CDR1 is SGHTA and CDR2 FQGNSA. CDR3 nucleotides: TGTGCCAGCAGTCAGGGAGTGGGGGCGGTGACCGGGGAGCTGTTTTTT. This codes for CASSQGVGAVTGELFF. The full variable domain, in which reference TRBV7-2 and TRBJ2-2 provide the parts outside the CDR3, is GAGVSQSPSNKVTEKGKDVELRCDPISGHTALYWYRQSLGQGLEFLIYFQGNSAPDKSGLPSDRFSAERTGGSVSTLTIQRTQQEDSAVYLCASSQGVGAVTGELFFGEGSRLTVL.

V is TRBV5-6 and J is TRBJ1-3; no clear D gene. CDR1 is SGHDT and CDR2 is YYEEEE in the germline V gene. This CDR3 has 14 residues. V lost 2 bases and J 7 bases, leaving 13 bases between the germline ends. The CDR3 reads CASSLGRVGNTIYF. CDR3 coding DNA: TGTGCCAGCAGCTTAGGGCGGGTAGGGAACACCATATATTTT.

The J gene is TRBJ1-3, the V gene TRBV11-1; D ambiguous. The germline V gene has CDR1 SGHAT and CDR2 FQDESV (reference sequence). V was clipped by 3 bases and J by 0 bases, with 9 bases between them. The CDR3 runs to 15 residues. In nucleotides, the CDR3 is TGTGCCAGCAGCTTGACACGGTACTCTGGAAACACCATATATTTT. It yields the protein CASSLTRYSGNTIYF. Complete variable domain (other parts from reference TRBV11-1 and TRBJ1-3): EAEVAQSPRYKITEKSQAVAFWCDPISGHATLYWYRQILGQGPELLVQFQDESVVDDSQLPKDRFSAERLKGVDSTLKIQPAELGDSAMYLCASSLTRYSGNTIYFGEGSWLTVV.

The chain couples TRBV30 to TRBJ1-1; D not certain. Germline loops: CDR1 GTSNPN, CDR2 SVGIG (reference sequence). V gave up 2 bases and J gave up 1 base, with 8 bases separating them. The CDR3 is 13 amino acids. The CDR3 DNA reads TGTGCCTGGAGTTCAAATCAGAACACTGAAGCTTTCTTT. Its protein product is CAWSSNQNTEAFF.

This chain connects TRBV11-2 to TRBJ1-1; 7 bases are a match to TRBD1. Germline assignment: CDR1 SGHAT and CDR2 FQNNGV. This CDR3 has 15 residues. The junction had 8 bases not matched to a gene; V was cut back by 5 bases and J by 2 bases. CDR3 sequence reads: CASSPRTGLNTEAFF. CDR3 sequence (DNA): TGTGCCAGCAGCCCTCGGACAGGTTTAAACACTGAAGCTTTCTTT.

The chain employs TRBV5-1 and TRBJ1-3; 11 nucleotides line up with TRBD1. V lost 5 bases, J lost 0 bases, and 22 bases stayed unmatched. Germline V lookup: CDR1 SGHRS, CDR2 YFSETQ. This CDR3 has 22 residues. The CDR3 nucleotides read TGCGCCAGCAGTCCCGGGACAGGGGGAACCACAACCTTCCTATACTCTGGAAACACCATATATTTT. Residues: CASSPGTGGTTTFLYSGNTIYF.

This chain uses TRBV11-2 with TRBJ2-2, with D maybe TRBD2 (6 bases). Germline V lookup: CDR1 SGHAT, CDR2 FQNNGV. Trimming took 7 bases from V and 1 from J, leaving 13 bases between them. The CDR3 runs to 15 residues. The CDR3 coding sequence is TGTGCCAGCACAAAGGGACTCATGAACACCGGGGAGCTGTTTTTT. Protein sequence: CASTKGLMNTGELFF.

This clone occurred a few times. The chain carries TRBV5-6 and TRBJ1-2, with D hard to call. The CDR3 spans 13 residues. CDR1 and CDR2 (germline): SGHDT, YYEEEE. With 2 bases removed from V and 4 bases from J, the gap between germline ends came to 9 bases. The CDR3 here is CASSFNVAYGYTF. In DNA form, the CDR3 reads TGTGCCAGCAGCTTTAATGTGGCCTATGGCTACACCTTC. The variable domain in full, with the rest retrieved from reference TRBV5-6 and TRBJ1-2, is DAGVTQSPTHLIKTRGQQVTLRCSPKSGHDTVSWYQQALGQGPQFIFQYYEEEERQRGNFPDRFSGHQFPNYSSELNVNALLLGDSALYLCASSFNVAYGYTFGSGTRLTVV.

J is TRBJ2-2 and V is TRBV19, with no clear D. The germline V gene has CDR1 LNHDA and CDR2 SQIVND (reference sequence). This CDR3 has 15 residues. V was cut by 3 bases and J by 1 base, with 9 bases left in between. The DNA for the CDR3 is TGTGCCAGTAGTATCCCTGACTGGAACACCGGGGAGCTGTTTTTT. Translated: CASSIPDWNTGELFF.

The chain links TRBV10-3 to TRBJ2-7, with 9 bases matching TRBD1. This CDR3 comprises 16 residues. V shed 3 bases and J 3 bases; nucleotides not matched to a gene: 9. The germline CDR1 and CDR2 sequences are ENHRY and SYGVKD. Here the CDR3 reads CAISDPGTGLRYEQYF. The CDR3 DNA reads TGTGCCATCAGTGACCCCGGGACAGGGCTTCGCTACGAGCAGTACTTC.

V gene TRBV3-1 (or the pseudogene TRBV3-2) combines with J gene TRBJ1-2; possibly TRBD1 for D (5 bases). Germline values: CDR1 LGHDT, CDR2 YNNKEL (reference sequence). The CDR3 is 15 residues long. The V gene lost 0 bases and the J gene lost 4 bases, with 12 bases spanning the gap. The chain's CDR3 is CASSQDSAGIYGYTF. The CDR3 DNA reads as TGTGCCAGCAGCCAAGATTCAGCAGGGATCTATGGCTACACCTTC.

This clone came up once. The genes are TRBV4-1 and TRBJ2-4, with D uncertain. CDR1 MGHRA and CDR2 YSYEKL come from the germline V gene. This CDR3 spans 11 amino acids. V was clipped by 1 base and J by 15 bases, with 10 bases between them. The CDR3 DNA reads as TGCGCCAGCAGCCAAGGAACGATTAGGTACTTC. Translated: CASSQGTIRYF.

This chain connects TRBV30 to TRBJ1-1; D gene uncertain. There are 13 residues in the CDR3. V lost 2 bases to trimming and J lost 6 bases, with 13 bases between them. In germline, CDR1 is GTSNPN, CDR2 SVGIG (reference sequence). This chain's CDR3 is CAWSSTGYAEAFF. DNA of the CDR3: TGTGCCTGGAGTTCAACCGGTTACGCTGAAGCTTTCTTT.

This clone came up once. V is TRBV28 and J is TRBJ2-3; no clear D gene. The CDR3 totals 14 residues. Trimming left V 8 bases short and J 0 bases short, with 12 bases between. Germline V gene data show CDR1 as MDHEN and CDR2 as SYDVKM. The CDR3 region is CASYHRSSTDTQYF. CDR3 nucleotides: TGTGCCAGCTATCATAGATCTAGCACAGATACGCAGTATTTT. Full variable domain (rest looked up from reference TRBV28 and TRBJ2-3): DVKVTQSSRYLVKRTGEKVFLECVQDMDHENMFWYRQDPGLGLRLIYFSYDVKMKEKGDIPEGYSVSREKKERFSLILESASTNQTSMYLCASYHRSSTDTQYFGPGTRLTVL.

The genes are TRBV24-1 and TRBJ1-2; maybe TRBD1 (5 bases). Per germline, CDR1 KGHDR and CDR2 SFDVKD. The CDR3 is made up of 15 amino acids. V gave up 12 bases and J gave up 8 bases, with 27 bases separating them. The CDR3 nucleotides read TGTGCCTCTCTTCGGGGGAATACCATCACGGGAGGCTACACCTTC. Its protein product is CASLRGNTITGGYTF.

This clone showed up just a few times. V usage is TRBV2 and J usage is TRBJ2-3, with 11 bases lining up with TRBD1. J lost 4 bases, V lost 7 bases, and 10 bases had no gene match. The CDR3 has 16 amino acids. Looked up from germline, CDR1 is SNHLY and CDR2 is FYNNEI. The CDR3 reads CASTTRGGQGADTQYF. The CDR3 DNA is TGTGCCAGCACGACACGCGGGGGACAGGGGGCAGATACGCAGTATTTT.

The rearrangement links TRBV30 to TRBJ2-1; 9 bases match TRBD2. Trimming cost V 0 bases and J 9 bases; bases outside gene matches: 9. Germline-derived CDR1 and CDR2 are GTSNPN and SVGIG (reference sequence). The CDR3 spans 15 residues. CDR3 nucleotide sequence: TGTGCCTGGAGTGTACCGGGACTAGCTTTGTTTGAGCAGTTCTTC. This codes for CAWSVPGLALFEQFF.

The chain recombines TRBV5-1 with TRBJ1-1, with a possible D match to TRBD1 (5 bases). Germline-derived CDR1 and CDR2 are SGHRS and YFSETQ. V was clipped by 0 bases and J by 0 bases, with 9 bases between them. The CDR3 covers 15 residues. CDR3 sequence (DNA): TGCGCCAGCAGCTTGGAAACAGGATTGAACACTGAAGCTTTCTTT. Protein: CASSLETGLNTEAFF.